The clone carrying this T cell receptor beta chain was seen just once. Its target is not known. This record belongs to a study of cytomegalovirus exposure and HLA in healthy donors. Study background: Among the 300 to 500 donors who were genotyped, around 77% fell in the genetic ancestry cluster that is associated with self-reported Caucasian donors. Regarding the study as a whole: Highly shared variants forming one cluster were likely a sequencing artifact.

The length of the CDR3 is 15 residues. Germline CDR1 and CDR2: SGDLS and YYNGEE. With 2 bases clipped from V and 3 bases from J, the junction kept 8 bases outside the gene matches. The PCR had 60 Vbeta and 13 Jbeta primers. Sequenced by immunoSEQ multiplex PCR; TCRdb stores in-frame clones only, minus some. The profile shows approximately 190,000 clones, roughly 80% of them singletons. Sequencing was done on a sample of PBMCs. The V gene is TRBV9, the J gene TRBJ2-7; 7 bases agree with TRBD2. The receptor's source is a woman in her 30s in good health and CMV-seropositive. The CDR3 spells CASSVAAGVLYEQYF. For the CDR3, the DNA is TGTGCCAGCAGCGTCGCGGCGGGAGTTCTCTACGAGCAGTACTTC.